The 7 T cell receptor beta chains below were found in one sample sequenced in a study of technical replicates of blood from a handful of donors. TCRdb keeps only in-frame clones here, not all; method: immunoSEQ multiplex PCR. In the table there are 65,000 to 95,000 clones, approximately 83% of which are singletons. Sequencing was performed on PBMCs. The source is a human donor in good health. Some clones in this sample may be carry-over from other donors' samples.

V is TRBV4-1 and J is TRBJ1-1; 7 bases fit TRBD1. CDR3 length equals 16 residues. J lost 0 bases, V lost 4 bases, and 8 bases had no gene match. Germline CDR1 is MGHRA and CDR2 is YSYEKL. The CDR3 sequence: CASSRWGQNMNTEAFF. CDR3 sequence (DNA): TGCGCCAGCAGCCGCTGGGGACAGAACATGAACACTGAAGCTTTCTTT.

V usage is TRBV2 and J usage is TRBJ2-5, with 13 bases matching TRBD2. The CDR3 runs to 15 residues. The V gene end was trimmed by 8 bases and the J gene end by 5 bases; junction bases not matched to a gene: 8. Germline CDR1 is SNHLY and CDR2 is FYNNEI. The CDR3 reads CASGGLAGQTETQYF. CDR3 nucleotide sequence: TGTGCCAGCGGGGGACTAGCGGGGCAAACGGAGACCCAGTACTTC. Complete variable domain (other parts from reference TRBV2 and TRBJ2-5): EPEVTQTPSHQVTQMGQEVILRCVPISNHLYFYWYRQILGQKVEFLVSFYNNEISEKSEIFDDQFSVERPDGSNFTLKIRSTKLEDSAMYFCASGGLAGQTETQYFGPGTRLLVL.

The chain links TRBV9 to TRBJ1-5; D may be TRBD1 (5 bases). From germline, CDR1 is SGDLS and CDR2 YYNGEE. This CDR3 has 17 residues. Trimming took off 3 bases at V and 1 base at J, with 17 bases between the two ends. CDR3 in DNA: TGTGCCAGCAGCGCTGGGACTGGGGGAATAAGCAATCAGCCCCAGCATTTT. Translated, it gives CASSAGTGGISNQPQHF.

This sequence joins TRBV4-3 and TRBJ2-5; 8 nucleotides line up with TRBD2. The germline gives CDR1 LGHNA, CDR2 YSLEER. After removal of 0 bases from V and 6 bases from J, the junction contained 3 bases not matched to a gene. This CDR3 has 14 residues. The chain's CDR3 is CASSQEAGGQTQYF. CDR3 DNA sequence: TGCGCCAGCAGCCAAGAGGCGGGGGGACAGACCCAGTACTTC.

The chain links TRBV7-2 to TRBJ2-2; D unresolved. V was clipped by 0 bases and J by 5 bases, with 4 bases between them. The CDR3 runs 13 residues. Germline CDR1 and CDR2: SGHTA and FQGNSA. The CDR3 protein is CASSLARTGELFF. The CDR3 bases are TGTGCCAGCAGCTTAGCGCGGACCGGGGAGCTGTTTTTT.

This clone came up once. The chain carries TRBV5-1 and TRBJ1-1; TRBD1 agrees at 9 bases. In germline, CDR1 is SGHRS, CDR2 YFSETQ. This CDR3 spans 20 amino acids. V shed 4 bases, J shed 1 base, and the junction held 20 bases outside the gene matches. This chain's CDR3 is CASSQKSNDRGKAWNTEAFF. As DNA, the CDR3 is TGCGCCAGCAGCCAAAAATCAAATGACAGGGGGAAGGCGTGGAACACTGAAGCTTTCTTT.

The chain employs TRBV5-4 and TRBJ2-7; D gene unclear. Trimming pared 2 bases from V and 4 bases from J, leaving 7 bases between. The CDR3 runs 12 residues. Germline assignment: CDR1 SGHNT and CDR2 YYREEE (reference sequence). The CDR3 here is CASSFGGYEQYF. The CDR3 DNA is TGTGCCAGCAGCTTTGGCGGATACGAGCAGTACTTC.